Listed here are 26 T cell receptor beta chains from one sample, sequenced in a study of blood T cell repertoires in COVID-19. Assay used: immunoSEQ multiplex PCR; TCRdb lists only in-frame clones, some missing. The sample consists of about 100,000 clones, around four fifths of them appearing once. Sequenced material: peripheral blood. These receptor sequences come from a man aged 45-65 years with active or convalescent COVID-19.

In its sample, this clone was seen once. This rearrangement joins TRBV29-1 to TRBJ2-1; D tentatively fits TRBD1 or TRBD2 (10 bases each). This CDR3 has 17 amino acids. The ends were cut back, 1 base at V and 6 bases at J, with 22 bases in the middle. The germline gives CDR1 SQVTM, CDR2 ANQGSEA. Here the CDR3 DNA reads TGCAGCGTTGAAGGGACAGGGGGTGGACTAGCGGCCAATGAGCAGTTCTTC. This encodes CSVEGTGGGLAANEQFF.

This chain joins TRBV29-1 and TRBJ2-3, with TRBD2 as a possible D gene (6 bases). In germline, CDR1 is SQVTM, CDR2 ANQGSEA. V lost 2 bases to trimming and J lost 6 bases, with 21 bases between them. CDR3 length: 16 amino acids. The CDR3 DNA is TGCAGCGTTGAATTTGGTAGCGGAGCCTCCTACGATACGCAGTATTTT. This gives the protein CSVEFGSGASYDTQYF.

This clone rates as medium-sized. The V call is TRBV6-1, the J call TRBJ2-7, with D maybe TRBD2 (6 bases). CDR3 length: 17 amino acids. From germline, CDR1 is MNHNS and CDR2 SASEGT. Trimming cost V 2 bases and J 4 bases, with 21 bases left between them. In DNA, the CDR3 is TGTGCCAGCAGTGAATTTAGCTCCCCGGGGGTTTTTTACGAGCAGTACTTC. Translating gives CASSEFSSPGVFYEQYF.

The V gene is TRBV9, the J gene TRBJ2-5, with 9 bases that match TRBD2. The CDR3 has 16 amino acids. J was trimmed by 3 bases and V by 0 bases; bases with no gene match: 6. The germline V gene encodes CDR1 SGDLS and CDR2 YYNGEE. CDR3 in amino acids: CASSVGGSGGEETQYF. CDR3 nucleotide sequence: TGTGCCAGCAGCGTAGGGGGTAGCGGGGGAGAAGAGACCCAGTACTTC.

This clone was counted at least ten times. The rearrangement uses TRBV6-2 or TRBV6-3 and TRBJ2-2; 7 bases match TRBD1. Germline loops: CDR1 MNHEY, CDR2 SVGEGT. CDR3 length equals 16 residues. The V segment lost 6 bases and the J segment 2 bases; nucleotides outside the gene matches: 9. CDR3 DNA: TGTGCCAGCAGCCCCGGGACAGCATATAACACCGGGGAGCTGTTTTTT. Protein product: CASSPGTAYNTGELFF.

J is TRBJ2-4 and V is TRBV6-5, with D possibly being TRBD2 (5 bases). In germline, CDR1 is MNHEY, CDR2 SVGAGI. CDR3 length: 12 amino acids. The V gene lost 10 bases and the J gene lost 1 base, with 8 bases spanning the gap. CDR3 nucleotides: TGTGCCACCGGGGTGGCCAAAAACATTCAGTACTTC. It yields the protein CATGVAKNIQYF.

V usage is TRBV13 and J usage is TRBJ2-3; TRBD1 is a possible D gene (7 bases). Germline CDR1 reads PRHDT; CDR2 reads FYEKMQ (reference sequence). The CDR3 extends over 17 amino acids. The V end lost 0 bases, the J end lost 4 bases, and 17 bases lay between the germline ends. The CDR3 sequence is CASSLGHGQGGPDTQYF. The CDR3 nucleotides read TGTGCCAGCAGCTTAGGCCATGGGCAGGGGGGCCCAGATACGCAGTATTTT.

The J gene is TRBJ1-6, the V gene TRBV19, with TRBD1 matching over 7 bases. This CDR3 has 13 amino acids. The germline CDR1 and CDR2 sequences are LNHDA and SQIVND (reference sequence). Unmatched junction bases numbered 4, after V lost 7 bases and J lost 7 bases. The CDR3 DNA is TGTGCCAGTACCGGGACAGCCAATTCACCCCTCCACTTT. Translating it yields CASTGTANSPLHF.

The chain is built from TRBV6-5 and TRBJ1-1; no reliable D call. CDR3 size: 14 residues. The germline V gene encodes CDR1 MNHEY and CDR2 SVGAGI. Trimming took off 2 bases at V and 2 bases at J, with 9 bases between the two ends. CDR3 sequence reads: CASSYRRDNTEAFF. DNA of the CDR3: TGTGCCAGCAGTTACCGCCGGGATAACACTGAAGCTTTCTTT.

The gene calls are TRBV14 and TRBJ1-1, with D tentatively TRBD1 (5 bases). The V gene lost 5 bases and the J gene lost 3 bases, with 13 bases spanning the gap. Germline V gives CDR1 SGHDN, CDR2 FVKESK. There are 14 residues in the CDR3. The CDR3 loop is CASSKQGVDTEAFF. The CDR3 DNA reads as TGTGCCAGCAGCAAGCAGGGCGTCGACACTGAAGCTTTCTTT.

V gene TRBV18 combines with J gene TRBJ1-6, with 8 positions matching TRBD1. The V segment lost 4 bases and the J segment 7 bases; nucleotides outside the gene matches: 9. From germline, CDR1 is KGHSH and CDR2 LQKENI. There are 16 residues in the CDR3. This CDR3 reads CASSRYSGQGNSPLHF. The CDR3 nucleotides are TGTGCCAGCTCACGATATTCAGGACAGGGAAATTCACCCCTCCACTTT.

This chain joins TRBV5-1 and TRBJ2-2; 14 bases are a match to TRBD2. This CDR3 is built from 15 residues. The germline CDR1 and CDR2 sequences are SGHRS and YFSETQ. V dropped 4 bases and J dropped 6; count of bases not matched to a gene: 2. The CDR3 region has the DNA TGCGCCAGCAGCCCGGGACTAGCGGGAGCCGGGGAGCTGTTTTTT. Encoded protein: CASSPGLAGAGELFF.

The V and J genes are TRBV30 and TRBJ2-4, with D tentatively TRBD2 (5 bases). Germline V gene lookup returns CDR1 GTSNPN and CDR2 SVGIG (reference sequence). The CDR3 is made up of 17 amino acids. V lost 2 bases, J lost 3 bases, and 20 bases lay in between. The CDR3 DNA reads TGTGCCTGGAGTCCTACACTTCGGGGTTGGGGCAAAAACATTCAGTACTTC. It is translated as CAWSPTLRGWGKNIQYF.

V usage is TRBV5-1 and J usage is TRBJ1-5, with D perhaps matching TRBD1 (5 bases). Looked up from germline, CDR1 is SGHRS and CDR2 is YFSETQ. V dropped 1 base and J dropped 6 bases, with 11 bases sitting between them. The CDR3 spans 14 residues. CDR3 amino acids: CASSLSGMGQPQHF. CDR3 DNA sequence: TGCGCCAGCAGCTTGTCAGGGATGGGTCAGCCCCAGCATTTT.

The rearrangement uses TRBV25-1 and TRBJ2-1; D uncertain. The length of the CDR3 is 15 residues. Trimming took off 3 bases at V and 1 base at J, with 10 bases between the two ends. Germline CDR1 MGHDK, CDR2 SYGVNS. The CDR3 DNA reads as TGTGCCAGCAGTGATACGGTAGTTTCCTACAATGAGCAGTTCTTC. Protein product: CASSDTVVSYNEQFF.

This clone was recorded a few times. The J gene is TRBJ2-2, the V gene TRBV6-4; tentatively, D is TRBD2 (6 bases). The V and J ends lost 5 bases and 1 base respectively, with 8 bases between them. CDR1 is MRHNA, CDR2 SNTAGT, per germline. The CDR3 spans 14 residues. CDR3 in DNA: TGTGCCAGCAGTCGGGAGATGAACACCGGGGAGCTGTTTTTT. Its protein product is CASSREMNTGELFF.

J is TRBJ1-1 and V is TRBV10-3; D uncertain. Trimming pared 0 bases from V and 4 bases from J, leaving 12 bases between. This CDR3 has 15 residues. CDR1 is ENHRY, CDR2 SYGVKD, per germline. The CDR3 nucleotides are TGTGCCATCAGTGAGTCAGCCGAAGAGTTCACTGAAGCTTTCTTT. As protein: CAISESAEEFTEAFF.

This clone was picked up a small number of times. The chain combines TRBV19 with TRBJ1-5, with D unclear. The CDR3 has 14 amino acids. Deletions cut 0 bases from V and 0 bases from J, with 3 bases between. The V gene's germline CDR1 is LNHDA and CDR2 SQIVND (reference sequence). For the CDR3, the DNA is TGTGCCAGTAGTATAGAGAGTAGCAATCAGCCCCAGCATTTT. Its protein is CASSIESSNQPQHF.

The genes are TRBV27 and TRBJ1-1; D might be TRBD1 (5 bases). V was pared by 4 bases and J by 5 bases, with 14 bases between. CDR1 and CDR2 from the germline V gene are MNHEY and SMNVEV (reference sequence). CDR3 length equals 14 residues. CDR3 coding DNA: TGTGCCAGCAGTTCGGGGGGTCCGGTGACTGAAGCTTTCTTT. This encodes CASSSGGPVTEAFF.

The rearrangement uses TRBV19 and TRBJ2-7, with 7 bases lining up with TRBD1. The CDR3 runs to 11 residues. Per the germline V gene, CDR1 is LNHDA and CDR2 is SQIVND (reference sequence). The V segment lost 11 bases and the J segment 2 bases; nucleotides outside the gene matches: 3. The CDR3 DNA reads TGTGCCTCCGGGACAGCCTACGAGCAGTACTTC. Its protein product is CASGTAYEQYF. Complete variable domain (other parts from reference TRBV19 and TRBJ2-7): DGGITQSPKYLFRKEGQNVTLSCEQNLNHDAMYWYRQDPGQGLRLIYYSQIVNDFQKGDIAEGYSVSREKKESFPLTVTSAQKNPTAFYLCASGTAYEQYFGPGTRLTVT.

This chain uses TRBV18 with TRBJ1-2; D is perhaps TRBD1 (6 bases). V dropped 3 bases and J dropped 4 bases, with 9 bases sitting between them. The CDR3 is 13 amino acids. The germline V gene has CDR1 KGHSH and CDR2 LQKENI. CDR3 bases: TGTGCCAGCTCACCGCAGGGGCGCTATGGCTACACCTTC. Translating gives CASSPQGRYGYTF.

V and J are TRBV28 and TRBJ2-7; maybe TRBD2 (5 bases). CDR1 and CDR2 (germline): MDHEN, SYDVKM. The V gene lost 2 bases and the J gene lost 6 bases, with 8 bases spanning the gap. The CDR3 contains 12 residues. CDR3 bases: TGTGCCAGCAGTTTAGCGGGTCGCGAGCAGTACTTC. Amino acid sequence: CASSLAGREQYF.

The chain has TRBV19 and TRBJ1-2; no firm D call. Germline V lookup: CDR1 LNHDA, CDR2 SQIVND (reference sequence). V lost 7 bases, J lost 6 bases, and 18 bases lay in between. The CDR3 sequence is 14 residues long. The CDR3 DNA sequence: TGTGCCAGTACCTCTGGGAGGGCCCGAGATGGCTACACCTTC. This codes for CASTSGRARDGYTF. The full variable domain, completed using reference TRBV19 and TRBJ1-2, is DGGITQSPKYLFRKEGQNVTLSCEQNLNHDAMYWYRQDPGQGLRLIYYSQIVNDFQKGDIAEGYSVSREKKESFPLTVTSAQKNPTAFYLCASTSGRARDGYTFGSGTRLTVV.

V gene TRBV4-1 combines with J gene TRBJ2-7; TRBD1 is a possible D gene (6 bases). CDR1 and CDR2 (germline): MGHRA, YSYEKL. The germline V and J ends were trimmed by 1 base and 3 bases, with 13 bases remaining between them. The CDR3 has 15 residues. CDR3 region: CASSQAYGQFYEQYF. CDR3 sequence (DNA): TGCGCCAGCAGCCAAGCCTATGGACAGTTCTACGAGCAGTACTTC.

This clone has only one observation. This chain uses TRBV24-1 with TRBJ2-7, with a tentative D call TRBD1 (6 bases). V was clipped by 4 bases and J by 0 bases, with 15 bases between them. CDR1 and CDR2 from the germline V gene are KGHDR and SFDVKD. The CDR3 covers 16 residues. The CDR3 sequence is CATSEGGRGSSYEQYF. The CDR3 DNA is TGTGCCACCAGTGAAGGGGGACGAGGCAGCTCCTACGAGCAGTACTTC.

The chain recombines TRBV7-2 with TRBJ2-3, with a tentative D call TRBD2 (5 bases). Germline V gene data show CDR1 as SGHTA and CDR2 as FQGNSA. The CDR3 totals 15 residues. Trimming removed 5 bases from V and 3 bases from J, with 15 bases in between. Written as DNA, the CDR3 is TGTGCCAGCAGCCCGGACGCCCCGGGGACAGATACGCAGTATTTT. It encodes CASSPDAPGTDTQYF.